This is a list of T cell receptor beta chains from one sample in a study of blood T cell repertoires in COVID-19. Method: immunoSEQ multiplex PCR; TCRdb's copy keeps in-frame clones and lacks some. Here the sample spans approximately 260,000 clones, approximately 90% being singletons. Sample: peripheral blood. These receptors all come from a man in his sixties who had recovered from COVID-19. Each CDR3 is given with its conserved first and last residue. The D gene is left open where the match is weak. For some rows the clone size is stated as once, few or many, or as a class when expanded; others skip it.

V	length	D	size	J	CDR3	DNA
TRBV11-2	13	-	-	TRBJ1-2	CASSLAGYYGYTF	TGTGCCAGCAGCTTAGCAGGGTACTATGGCTACACCTTC
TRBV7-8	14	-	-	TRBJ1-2	CASSLDRENDGYTF	TGTGCCAGCAGCTTAGACAGGGAAAATGATGGCTACACCTTC
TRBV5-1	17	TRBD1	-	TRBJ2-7	CASTRASLTGGAYEQYF	TGCGCCAGCACCCGAGCCAGCTTGACAGGGGGCGCATACGAGCAGTACTTC
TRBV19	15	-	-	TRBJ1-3	CASRNRDTSLNTIYF	TGTGCCAGTCGCAACCGGGACACATCGTTAAACACCATATATTTT
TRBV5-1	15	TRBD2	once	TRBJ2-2	CASSALAGHTGELFF	TGCGCCAGCAGTGCACTAGCGGGGCACACCGGGGAGCTGTTTTTT
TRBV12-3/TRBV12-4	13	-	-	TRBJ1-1	CASSLTGYTEAFF	TGTGCCAGCAGTTTGACAGGTTATACTGAAGCTTTCTTT
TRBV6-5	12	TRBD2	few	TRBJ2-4	CASRPTSGGEYF	TGTGCCAGCAGGCCGACTAGCGGGGGGGAGTACTTC
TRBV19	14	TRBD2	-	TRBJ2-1	CASSRTSGQNEQFF	TGTGCCAGTAGTAGGACTAGCGGACAGAATGAGCAGTTCTTC
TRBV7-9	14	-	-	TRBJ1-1	CASTWGGQNTEAFF	TGTGCCAGCACTTGGGGTGGACAGAACACTGAAGCTTTCTTT
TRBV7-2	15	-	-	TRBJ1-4	CASSFRGQTNEKLFF	TGTGCCAGCAGCTTTAGGGGTCAAACTAATGAAAAACTGTTTTTT
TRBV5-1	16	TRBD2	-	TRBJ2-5	CASSWRLAGDQETQYF	TGCGCCAGCAGCTGGCGACTAGCGGGGGACCAAGAGACCCAGTACTTC
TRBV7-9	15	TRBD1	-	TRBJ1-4	CASTKQGQQHEKLFF	TGTGCCAGCACCAAACAGGGACAGCAACATGAAAAACTGTTTTTT
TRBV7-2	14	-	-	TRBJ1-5	CASSFRQGNQPQHF	TGTGCCAGCAGCTTCCGACAGGGCAATCAGCCCCAGCATTTT
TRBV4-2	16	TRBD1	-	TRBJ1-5	CASRLSTGAVNQPQHF	TGTGCCAGCAGGCTATCGACAGGGGCGGTCAATCAGCCCCAGCATTTT
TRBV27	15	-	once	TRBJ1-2	CASSLRFGQGNGYTF	TGTGCCAGCAGTTTAAGGTTCGGCCAGGGAAATGGCTACACCTTC
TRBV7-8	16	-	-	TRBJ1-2	CASSLALGQNIIGYTF	TGTGCCAGCAGCTTAGCGCTAGGACAGAACATCATTGGCTACACCTTC
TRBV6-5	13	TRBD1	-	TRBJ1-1	CASRQGATTEAFF	TGTGCCAGCAGGCAGGGGGCGACAACTGAAGCTTTCTTT
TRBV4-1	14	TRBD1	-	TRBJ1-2	CASSQGRTGYGYTF	TGCGCCAGCAGCCAAGGCCGGACAGGGTATGGCTACACCTTC
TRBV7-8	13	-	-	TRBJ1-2	CASSLGQFYGYTF	TGTGCCAGCAGCTTAGGCCAGTTCTATGGCTACACCTTC
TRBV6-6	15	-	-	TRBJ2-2	CASSYSNVGGGELFF	TGTGCCAGCAGTTACTCGAATGTAGGCGGCGGGGAGCTGTTTTTT
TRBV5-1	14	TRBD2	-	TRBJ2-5	CASSLWEGGETQYF	TGCGCCAGCAGCTTGTGGGAGGGCGGGGAGACCCAGTACTTC
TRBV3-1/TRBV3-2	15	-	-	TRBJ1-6	CASSQASSYNSPLHF	TGTGCCAGCAGCCAGGCCAGCTCCTATAATTCACCCCTCCACTTT
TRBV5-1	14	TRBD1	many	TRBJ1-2	CASRRDRTGYGYTF	TGCGCCAGCAGACGGGACAGGACGGGCTATGGCTACACCTTC
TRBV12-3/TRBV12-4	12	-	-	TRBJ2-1	CASSFRENEQFF	TGTGCCAGCTCTTTTAGGGAGAATGAGCAGTTCTTC
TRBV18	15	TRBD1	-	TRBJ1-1	CASSPRGDRGTEAFF	TGTGCCAGCTCACCACGGGGGGACAGGGGAACTGAAGCTTTCTTT
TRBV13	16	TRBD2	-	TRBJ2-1	CASSLGAGGSYNEQFF	TGTGCCAGCAGCTTAGGTGCGGGGGGTTCCTACAATGAGCAGTTCTTC
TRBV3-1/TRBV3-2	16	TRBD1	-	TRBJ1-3	CASSQGTGVSGNTIYF	TGTGCCAGCAGCCAAGGTACAGGGGTCTCTGGAAACACCATATATTTT
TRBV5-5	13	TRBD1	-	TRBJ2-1	CASSSGQGNEQFF	TGTGCCAGCAGCTCGGGACAGGGCAATGAGCAGTTCTTC
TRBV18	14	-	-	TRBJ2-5	CASSPTRGQETQYF	TGTGCCAGCTCGCCGACCAGGGGCCAAGAGACCCAGTACTTC
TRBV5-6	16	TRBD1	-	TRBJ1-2	CASSPGQGKIDFGYTF	TGTGCCAGCAGCCCGGGACAGGGGAAAATCGATTTTGGCTACACCTTC
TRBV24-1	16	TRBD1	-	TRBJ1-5	CATSDSRDSTNQPQHF	TGTGCCACCAGTGATAGCCGGGACAGCACGAATCAGCCCCAGCATTTT
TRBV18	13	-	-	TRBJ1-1	CASSPRQNTEAFF	TGTGCCAGCTCACCACGACAGAACACTGAAGCTTTCTTT
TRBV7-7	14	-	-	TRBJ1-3	CASSPGISGNTIYF	TGTGCCAGCAGCCCAGGGATCTCTGGAAACACCATATATTTT
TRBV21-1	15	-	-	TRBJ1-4	CASRAREGGNEKLFF	TGTGCCAGCAGGGCCAGGGAGGGCGGTAATGAAAAACTGTTTTTT
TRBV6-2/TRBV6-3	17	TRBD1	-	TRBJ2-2	CASSYAGQGSDTGELFF	TGTGCCAGCAGTTACGCGGGACAGGGGAGTGACACCGGGGAGCTGTTTTTT
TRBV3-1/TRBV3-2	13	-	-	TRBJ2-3	CASSRGSQDTQYF	TGTGCCAGCAGCCGAGGTTCCCAGGATACGCAGTATTTT
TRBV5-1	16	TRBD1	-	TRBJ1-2	CASSLGARGTRSGYTF	TGCGCCAGCAGCTTGGGGGCCAGGGGGACTAGGAGCGGCTACACCTTC
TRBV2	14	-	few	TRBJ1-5	CASSLLAGFQPQHF	TGTGCCAGCAGTCTTCTGGCAGGGTTTCAGCCCCAGCATTTT
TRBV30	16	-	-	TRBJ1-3	CAWTAGNPLSGNTIYF	TGTGCCTGGACGGCAGGGAATCCCCTGTCTGGAAACACCATATATTTT
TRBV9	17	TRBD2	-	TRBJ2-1	CASSLGSGGASYNEQFF	TGTGCCAGCAGTTTGGGTAGCGGGGGGGCGAGCTACAATGAGCAGTTCTTC
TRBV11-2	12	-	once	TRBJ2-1	CASSRKDRRALF	TGTGCCAGCAGCCGAAAGGACAGGAGGGCACTCTTC
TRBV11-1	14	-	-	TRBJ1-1	CASREQGWYTEAFF	TGTGCCAGCAGAGAGCAGGGATGGTACACTGAAGCTTTCTTT
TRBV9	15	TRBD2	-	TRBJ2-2	CASSARTSETGELFF	TGTGCCAGCAGCGCCAGGACTAGCGAGACCGGGGAGCTGTTTTTT